This TCR beta chain is drawn from a study of blood T cell repertoires in COVID-19. Study details: Sites in the United States, Italy and Spain provided acute and convalescent COVID-19 samples.

Profiled with immunoSEQ multiplex PCR; TCRdb holds only in-frame clones, not every one. The sample contains under 300,000 clones, about 86% of which appear only once. CDR3 length: 15 residues. V shed 6 bases and J 1 base; nucleotides not matched to a gene: 5. Germline CDR1 and CDR2: SGHAT and FQNNGV. The material sequenced was peripheral blood. The TCR sequence derives from a woman between 65 and 79 years old with COVID-19, enrolled during active disease. The V call is TRBV11-2, the J call TRBJ2-7; TRBD1 matches 11 bases. The chain's CDR3 is CASRTGQGASYEQYF. Written as DNA, the CDR3 is TGTGCCAGCAGGACTGGACAGGGGGCTTCCTACGAGCAGTACTTC. Variable domain in full (rest from reference TRBV11-2 and TRBJ2-7): EAGVAQSPRYKIIEKRQSVAFWCNPISGHATLYWYQQILGQGPKLLIQFQNNGVVDDSQLPKDRFSAERLKGVDSTLKIQPAKLEDSAVYLCASRTGQGASYEQYFGPGTRLTVT.